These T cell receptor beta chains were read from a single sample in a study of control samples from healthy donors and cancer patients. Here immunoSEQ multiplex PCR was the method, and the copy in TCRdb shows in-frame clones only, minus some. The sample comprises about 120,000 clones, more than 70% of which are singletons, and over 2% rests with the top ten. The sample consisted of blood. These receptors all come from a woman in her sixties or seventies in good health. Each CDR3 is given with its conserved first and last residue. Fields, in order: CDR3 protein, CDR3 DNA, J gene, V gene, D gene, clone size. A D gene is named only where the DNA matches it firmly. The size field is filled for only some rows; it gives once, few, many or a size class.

CDR3 protein: CASSLRYRAGNTIYF
CDR3 DNA: TGTGCCAGCAGTTTACGGTACAGGGCTGGAAACACCATATATTTT
J gene: TRBJ1-3
V gene: TRBV27
D gene: -
clone size: -

CDR3 protein: CASSVGQGGTDTQYF
CDR3 DNA: TGTGCCAGCAGTGTAGGCCAGGGTGGGACAGATACGCAGTATTTT
J gene: TRBJ2-3
V gene: TRBV2
D gene: -
clone size: -

CDR3 protein: CASRDRRGSYEQYF
CDR3 DNA: TGTGCCAGTAGGGACAGGCGAGGCTCCTACGAGCAGTACTTC
J gene: TRBJ2-7
V gene: TRBV19
D gene: TRBD1
clone size: -

CDR3 protein: CASGGDTEAFF
CDR3 DNA: TGTGCCAGCGGTGGTGACACTGAAGCTTTCTTT
J gene: TRBJ1-1
V gene: TRBV18
D gene: -
clone size: once

CDR3 protein: CASSVDRGRANYGYTF
CDR3 DNA: TGTGCCAGTAGTGTCGACAGGGGCCGAGCTAACTATGGCTACACCTTC
J gene: TRBJ1-2
V gene: TRBV19
D gene: TRBD1
clone size: -

CDR3 protein: CASSESTFYGYTF
CDR3 DNA: TGTGCCAGCAGTGAGAGTACTTTCTATGGCTACACCTTC
J gene: TRBJ1-2
V gene: TRBV6-1
D gene: -
clone size: -

CDR3 protein: CASMAWGSNQPQHF
CDR3 DNA: TGTGCCAGTATGGCGTGGGGGAGCAATCAGCCCCAGCATTTT
J gene: TRBJ1-5
V gene: TRBV19
D gene: -
clone size: few

CDR3 protein: CASSDIGGRGNQPQHF
CDR3 DNA: TGTGCCAGCAGTGACATCGGGGGTCGTGGCAATCAGCCCCAGCATTTT
J gene: TRBJ1-5
V gene: TRBV2
D gene: -
clone size: -

CDR3 protein: CASSESRVRSPLHF
CDR3 DNA: TGTGCCAGCAGTGAATCGAGGGTGAGATCACCCCTCCACTTT
J gene: TRBJ1-6
V gene: TRBV25-1
D gene: -
clone size: once

CDR3 protein: CASSVDIDKMNTEAFF
CDR3 DNA: TGTGCCAGCAGCGTAGACATTGACAAAATGAACACTGAAGCTTTCTTT
J gene: TRBJ1-1
V gene: TRBV9
D gene: -
clone size: -

CDR3 protein: CASSLVGGPSLTYEQYF
CDR3 DNA: TGCGCCAGCAGCTTGGTGGGGGGGCCAAGTCTAACCTACGAGCAGTACTTC
J gene: TRBJ2-7
V gene: TRBV5-1
D gene: -
clone size: -

CDR3 protein: CASSLWISGYTF
CDR3 DNA: TGTGCCAGCAGCTTATGGATCAGTGGCTACACCTTC
J gene: TRBJ1-2
V gene: TRBV5-4
D gene: -
clone size: -

CDR3 protein: CASSVGGDRGTYEQYF
CDR3 DNA: TGTGCCAGCAGTGTAGGAGGGGACAGGGGGACCTACGAGCAGTACTTC
J gene: TRBJ2-7
V gene: TRBV25-1
D gene: TRBD1
clone size: -

CDR3 protein: CASSSVGGSSNSPLHF
CDR3 DNA: TGTGCCAGCAGCTCCGTCGGGGGAAGCTCTAATTCACCCCTCCACTTT
J gene: TRBJ1-6
V gene: TRBV5-4
D gene: -
clone size: -

CDR3 protein: CASSLGEAKNIQYF
CDR3 DNA: TGCGCCAGCAGCTTGGGAGAAGCCAAAAACATTCAGTACTTC
J gene: TRBJ2-4
V gene: TRBV5-1
D gene: -
clone size: -

CDR3 protein: CASSRRAGGINEQFF
CDR3 DNA: TGTGCCAGCAGCCGAAGAGCGGGGGGGATCAATGAGCAGTTCTTC
J gene: TRBJ2-1
V gene: TRBV3-1/TRBV3-2
D gene: TRBD2
clone size: -

CDR3 protein: CATSDAGLLTAGELFF
CDR3 DNA: TGTGCCACCAGTGACGCGGGACTTTTGACGGCCGGGGAGCTGTTTTTT
J gene: TRBJ2-2
V gene: TRBV24-1
D gene: -
clone size: few

CDR3 protein: CASSFLPGQGGKSSYEQYF
CDR3 DNA: TGTGCCAGCAGCTTTCTGCCCGGACAGGGGGGGAAAAGCTCCTACGAGCAGTACTTC
J gene: TRBJ2-7
V gene: TRBV7-6
D gene: TRBD1
clone size: -

CDR3 protein: CASSLRTDSYEQYF
CDR3 DNA: TGTGCCAGCAGTCTCAGGACGGATTCCTACGAGCAGTACTTC
J gene: TRBJ2-7
V gene: TRBV2
D gene: -
clone size: -

CDR3 protein: CASRTSQGGEQYF
CDR3 DNA: TGTGCCAGCAGGACCTCTCAAGGAGGCGAGCAGTACTTC
J gene: TRBJ2-7
V gene: TRBV3-1/TRBV3-2
D gene: -
clone size: -

CDR3 protein: CASSFRVAYEQYF
CDR3 DNA: TGTGCCAGCAGTTTCAGGGTTGCCTACGAGCAGTACTTC
J gene: TRBJ2-7
V gene: TRBV12-3/TRBV12-4
D gene: -
clone size: -

CDR3 protein: CASSTRDRYEQYF
CDR3 DNA: TGTGCCAGTAGTACCCGGGACAGATACGAGCAGTACTTC
J gene: TRBJ2-7
V gene: TRBV19
D gene: TRBD1
clone size: -

CDR3 protein: CASSFMAGGTYNEQFF
CDR3 DNA: TGTGCCAGCAGCTTCATGGCGGGGGGGACGTACAATGAGCAGTTCTTC
J gene: TRBJ2-1
V gene: TRBV11-2
D gene: TRBD2
clone size: -

CDR3 protein: CASSAAGRRDTEAFF
CDR3 DNA: TGTGCCAGCAGCGCAGCGGGACGAAGGGACACTGAAGCTTTCTTT
J gene: TRBJ1-1
V gene: TRBV9
D gene: -
clone size: once

CDR3 protein: CASSLLSRDTYEQYF
CDR3 DNA: TGTGCCAGCAGCTTGTTGTCACGGGACACCTACGAGCAGTACTTC
J gene: TRBJ2-7
V gene: TRBV5-6
D gene: -
clone size: -

CDR3 protein: CASSQGLLITGNTIYF
CDR3 DNA: TGTGCCAGCAGCCAAGGTTTGCTTATTACTGGAAACACCATATATTTT
J gene: TRBJ1-3
V gene: TRBV3-1/TRBV3-2
D gene: -
clone size: -

CDR3 protein: CASSYAGQGLEETQYF
CDR3 DNA: TGTGCCAGCAGTTACGCCGGACAGGGGCTTGAGGAGACCCAGTACTTC
J gene: TRBJ2-5
V gene: TRBV6-5
D gene: TRBD1
clone size: -

CDR3 protein: CASSEGGDTQYF
CDR3 DNA: TGTGCCAGCAGTGAGGGTGGAGATACGCAGTATTTT
J gene: TRBJ2-3
V gene: TRBV2
D gene: -
clone size: -

CDR3 protein: CASSRSGGMNTEAFF
CDR3 DNA: TGTGCCAGCAGCCGGAGTGGGGGAATGAACACTGAAGCTTTCTTT
J gene: TRBJ1-1
V gene: TRBV11-3
D gene: -
clone size: -

CDR3 protein: CASSYAGRNSNQPQHF
CDR3 DNA: TGTGCCAGCAGCTACGCCGGGCGGAATAGCAATCAGCCCCAGCATTTT
J gene: TRBJ1-5
V gene: TRBV7-8
D gene: -
clone size: -

CDR3 protein: CAITSGQGNTIYF
CDR3 DNA: TGTGCCATCACATCAGGGCAGGGAAACACCATATATTTT
J gene: TRBJ1-3
V gene: TRBV10-3
D gene: -
clone size: once

CDR3 protein: CASSLGSRHTEAFF
CDR3 DNA: TGCGCCAGCAGCTTGGGTTCGCGACACACTGAAGCTTTCTTT
J gene: TRBJ1-1
V gene: TRBV5-1
D gene: -
clone size: -

CDR3 protein: CASSTPGNQPQHF
CDR3 DNA: TGTGCCAGTAGTACCCCAGGCAATCAGCCCCAGCATTTT
J gene: TRBJ1-5
V gene: TRBV19
D gene: -
clone size: -

CDR3 protein: CASTRTGVDTQYF
CDR3 DNA: TGTGCCAGTACCCGGACCGGCGTAGATACGCAGTATTTT
J gene: TRBJ2-3
V gene: TRBV19
D gene: -
clone size: -

CDR3 protein: CASSELSENYEQYF
CDR3 DNA: TGTGCCAGCTCGGAGTTGTCAGAGAACTACGAGCAGTACTTC
J gene: TRBJ2-7
V gene: TRBV18
D gene: -
clone size: -

CDR3 protein: CASSYDGRVWGYTF
CDR3 DNA: TGTGCCAGCAGTTACGACGGTAGGGTGTGGGGCTACACCTTC
J gene: TRBJ1-2
V gene: TRBV6-6
D gene: -
clone size: once

CDR3 protein: CASSLGGGQNTGELFF
CDR3 DNA: TGTGCCAGCAGCTTAGGCGGGGGCCAAAACACCGGGGAGCTGTTTTTT
J gene: TRBJ2-2
V gene: TRBV7-3
D gene: -
clone size: -

CDR3 protein: CASSRSPHYGYTF
CDR3 DNA: TGTGCCAGCTCCCGGAGCCCCCACTATGGCTACACCTTC
J gene: TRBJ1-2
V gene: TRBV6-5
D gene: -
clone size: -

CDR3 protein: CASSPHGGSREQYF
CDR3 DNA: TGTGCCAGCAGCCCACATGGCGGTTCCCGCGAGCAGTACTTC
J gene: TRBJ2-7
V gene: TRBV3-1/TRBV3-2
D gene: -
clone size: once

CDR3 protein: CASSLVFWDEQFF
CDR3 DNA: TGTGCCAGCAGCTTAGTATTCTGGGATGAGCAGTTCTTC
J gene: TRBJ2-1
V gene: TRBV7-2
D gene: -
clone size: -

CDR3 protein: CASSYSQGTEAFF
CDR3 DNA: TGTGCCAGCAGTTACTCCCAGGGGACTGAAGCTTTCTTT
J gene: TRBJ1-1
V gene: TRBV6-5
D gene: -
clone size: once

CDR3 protein: CASSEGYHTPGAEAFF
CDR3 DNA: TGTGCCAGCAGCGAGGGCTACCATACACCCGGCGCTGAAGCTTTCTTT
J gene: TRBJ1-1
V gene: TRBV27
D gene: -
clone size: -

CDR3 protein: CASSPGGSGNTEAFF
CDR3 DNA: TGTGCCAGCTCACCGGGAGGAAGTGGGAACACTGAAGCTTTCTTT
J gene: TRBJ1-1
V gene: TRBV18
D gene: -
clone size: -

CDR3 protein: CASSRPWGTGQETQYF
CDR3 DNA: TGTGCCAGCAGCCGCCCCTGGGGGACTGGGCAAGAGACCCAGTACTTC
J gene: TRBJ2-5
V gene: TRBV3-1/TRBV3-2
D gene: -
clone size: few

CDR3 protein: CASRDGTGDATQYF
CDR3 DNA: TGCGCCAGCAGAGACGGGACAGGGGACGCGACCCAGTACTTC
J gene: TRBJ2-5
V gene: TRBV5-1
D gene: TRBD1
clone size: -

CDR3 protein: CASSQGLADIQYF
CDR3 DNA: TGTGCCAGCAGCCAAGGACTAGCTGACATTCAGTACTTC
J gene: TRBJ2-4
V gene: TRBV3-1/TRBV3-2
D gene: TRBD2
clone size: -

CDR3 protein: CASSPPGGTEAFF
CDR3 DNA: TGTGCCAGCTCACCACCGGGGGGCACTGAAGCTTTCTTT
J gene: TRBJ1-1
V gene: TRBV18
D gene: -
clone size: -

CDR3 protein: CASSLRSGTSGVPEQFF
CDR3 DNA: TGCGCCAGCAGCTTGAGGTCCGGGACTAGCGGGGTTCCTGAGCAGTTCTTC
J gene: TRBJ2-1
V gene: TRBV5-1
D gene: TRBD2
clone size: -

CDR3 protein: CASSGLLGHNEQFF
CDR3 DNA: TGTGCCAGCAGTGGGCTGTTAGGTCATAATGAGCAGTTCTTC
J gene: TRBJ2-1
V gene: TRBV2
D gene: -
clone size: -